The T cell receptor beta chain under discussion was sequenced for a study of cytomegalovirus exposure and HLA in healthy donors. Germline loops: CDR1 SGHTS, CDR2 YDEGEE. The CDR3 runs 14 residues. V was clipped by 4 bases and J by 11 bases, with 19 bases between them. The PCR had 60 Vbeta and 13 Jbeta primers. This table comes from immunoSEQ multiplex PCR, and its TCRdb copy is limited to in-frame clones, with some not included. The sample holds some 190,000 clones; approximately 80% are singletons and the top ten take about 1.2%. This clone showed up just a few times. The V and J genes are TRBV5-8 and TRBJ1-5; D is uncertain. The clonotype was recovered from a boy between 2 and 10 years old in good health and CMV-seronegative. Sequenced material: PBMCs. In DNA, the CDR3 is TGTGCCAGCAGCCAAATTCCAGCGGGCGGGACCCAGCATTTT. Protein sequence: CASSQIPAGGTQHF.